This TCR beta chain was obtained from a study of cytomegalovirus exposure and HLA in healthy donors. Notes on the study in general: Later analysis found that TCR beta chains associated with HLA were more clonally expanded than other, equally common chains. Accounts indicate the classifier identified cytomegalovirus status with strong specificity and sensitivity.

This clone turned up a few times. The antigen is undetermined. The PCR made use of 60 Vbeta and 13 Jbeta primers. Clones were read by immunoSEQ multiplex PCR, and TCRdb kept only the in-frame ones, dropping some. The table has some 170,000 clones, 70% to 85% seen once. V lost 1 base and J lost 2, with 8 bases in between. Germline V gene sequence: CDR1 SEHNR, CDR2 FQNEAQ (reference sequence). The CDR3 contains 14 residues. Specimen: PBMCs. The clonotype comes from a human donor in good health. This rearrangement joins TRBV7-9 to TRBJ1-1, with D possibly TRBD1 on 5 matching bases. CDR3 nucleotide sequence: TGTGCCAGCAGCTTAGGGGACTTCAACACTGAAGCTTTCTTT. Encoded protein: CASSLGDFNTEAFF. Full variable domain (remainder filled in from reference TRBV7-9 and TRBJ1-1): DTGVSQNPRHKITKRGQNVTFRCDPISEHNRLYWYRQTLGQGPEFLTYFQNEAQLEKSRLLSDRFSAERPKGSFSTLEIQRTEQGDSAMYLCASSLGDFNTEAFFGQGTRLTVV.